The clone carrying this T cell receptor (beta chain) occurred a few times. Its antigen is unidentified. The data were obtained in a study of response to subunit inactivated influenza vaccine. Broader study findings: There was a suggestion from the authors that each seasonal influenza vaccination recruits few new T cells.

Trimming took off 2 bases at V and 6 bases at J, with 19 bases between the two ends. CDR3 length equals 15 residues. Germline CDR1 reads DFQATT; CDR2 reads SNEGSKA (reference sequence). MiXCR, applied by TCRdb to the RT-PCR reads, yields one record per CDR3 protein. The sample carries 700,000 to 800,000 distinct CDR3 sequences, under 20% recorded once. V is TRBV20-1 and J is TRBJ1-2, with no clear D. Sequencing used PBMCs from blood, obtained roughly 5 days after vaccination. This TCR derives from a man aged 45 to 65 who received an inactivated influenza vaccine. In nucleotides, the CDR3 is TGCAGTGCTAGACGTCTCGCCGGGAGTGATCATGGCTACACCTTC. It codes for CSARRLAGSDHGYTF.